The following is a TCR beta chain sequence with its context. Which antigen it targets is not known. The input lacks base qualities; no much larger clone sits a single base away. The data were taken from a study of CD8+ T cells in alopecia areata (dated by TCRdb to the late 2010s). Regarding the complete study: The treated patients, all with moderate-to-severe alopecia areata, were enrolled in an open-label pilot trial of oral tofacitinib given at 5 to 10 mg twice daily. Patients received tofacitinib for 6 to 18 months and were then followed off drug for 6 months to check for delayed response and recurrence. For the treated patients, the SALT score, which quantifies what percentage of scalp surface area is affected, served as the measure of disease severity. To study T cell clonal expansion in alopecia areata, the researchers applied high-throughput TCRbeta sequencing to both the C3H/HeJ mouse model and human patients. Human TCRbeta sequencing covered scalp tissue and sorted CD4+ and CD8+ peripheral blood T cells from patchy and totalis/universalis alopecia areata patients and healthy controls. Tofacitinib-treated patients had biopsies at baseline and at 4 and 24 weeks of treatment, with a later scalp biopsy in several patients. Scalp clonality was compared among normal scalp (n=4), patchy alopecia areata scalp (n=8), and alopecia totalis/universalis scalp (n=8). RNA came from the PAXgene miRNA kit for fixed scalp, the miRNeasy kit for PBMCs, and the RNeasy kit for mouse skin. TCRbeta CDR3 regions were amplified by immunoSEQ multiplex PCR with 35 Vbeta forward and 13 Jbeta reverse primers. The research as a whole found: With tofacitinib, both scalp clonality and the number of expanded CD8+ clones among the top 100 scalp clones went down significantly. During tofacitinib treatment, many expanded lesional clones stuck around in both scalp and blood, and this persistence may partly explain why relapse happens after treatment is stopped. Higher clonality and more expanded CD8+ clones were observed in lesional scalp than in normal scalp, particularly in alopecia totalis/universalis, a finding suggestive of antigenic drive. Because the treated cohort was small and had just a single nonresponder, larger studies are needed to establish links between baseline CD8+ expansion and response. TCR sequences shared between patients were less clear than in mice, possibly partly because of HLA diversity in the patient population. Unlike mouse skin, where gammadelta T cells dominate, normal human skin contains resident alphabeta T cells that get sequenced too, which complicates analysis of the scalp TCR repertoire.

What the time point label conveys for this sample: 24 weeks on oral tofacitinib. Interpreted using the paper, the treatment or condition label stands for: oral pan-JAK inhibitor, 5-10 mg twice daily. Lesional scalp punch biopsies and peripheral blood were obtained from alopecia areata patients. PBMCs were isolated by density centrifugation and stained for CD3, CD4 and CD8, and CD4+ and CD8+ T cells were sorted on a FACSAria. Libraries were prepared through the immunoSEQ multiplex PCR assay. To provide template for TCR sequencing, every sample had RNA extracted and reverse transcribed into cDNA. SuperScript III was used for first-strand cDNA synthesis, primed with a 2:1 mix of oligo-dT and random hexamers. A synthetic immune receptor repertoire was used to assess amplification bias, and residual bias was removed computationally. In the paper's pipeline: Raw reads were preprocessed to remove errors, and CDR3 was defined by IMGT conventions from the conserved cysteine to phenylalanine. To get clonality, Shannon entropy was normalized by log2 of the number of productive unique TCRs and the result was subtracted from 1. Whether each scalp clone was CD4 or CD8 was inferred by checking scalp TCRbeta sequences against the CD4 and CD8 repertoires from sorted blood. TCRdb holds this immuneACCESS table with in-frame rearrangements only. Some clones are missing; in checked studies, unresolved V genes explain under half, and the rest has no known cause. Clone size and the V and J calls come from that table; the DNA yielded D and trimming. The sample table shows about 200,000 clones, and approximately 61% are seen once. The biggest ten clones account for about 0.94% of the sample.

The CDR3, from cysteine to phenylalanine, totals 14 residues. The CDR3 DNA has 42 bases and is translated from base 1. Taken from the germline V gene, the CDR1 and CDR2 loops are SGHRS and YFSETQ. For this chain, trimming is 3 bases at the V end and 8 bases at the J end, and the number of junction bases without a gene match is 3. Rearrangement joined TRBV5-1 to TRBJ1-6, and 9 bases in between align with TRBD1. The specimen comprised CD4+ T cells sorted from blood, sampled at week 24, from a patient treated with tofacitinib. The receptor's source is a human donor with alopecia areata. The CDR3 loop reads CASSWDRAYSPLHF. The DNA sequence is given as TGCGCCAGCAGCTGGGACAGGGCTTATTCACCCCTCCACTTT.